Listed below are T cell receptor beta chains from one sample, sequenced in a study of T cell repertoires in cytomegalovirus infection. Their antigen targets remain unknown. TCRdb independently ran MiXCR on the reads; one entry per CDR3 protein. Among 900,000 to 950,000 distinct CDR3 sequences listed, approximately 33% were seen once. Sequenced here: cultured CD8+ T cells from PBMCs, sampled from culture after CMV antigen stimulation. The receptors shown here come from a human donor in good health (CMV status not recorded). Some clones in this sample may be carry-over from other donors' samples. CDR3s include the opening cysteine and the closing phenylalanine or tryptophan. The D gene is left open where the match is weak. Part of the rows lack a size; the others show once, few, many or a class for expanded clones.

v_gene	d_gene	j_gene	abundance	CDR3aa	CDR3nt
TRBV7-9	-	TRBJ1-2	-	CASSDQSTEPLHGYTF	TGTGCCAGCAGCGACCAATCGACAGAACCTCTCCATGGCTACACCTTC
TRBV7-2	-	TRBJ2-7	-	CANSPYGGATEQYF	TGTGCCAACAGCCCCTACGGCGGGGCTACTGAGCAGTACTTC
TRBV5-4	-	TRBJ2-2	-	CASSFGEANTGELFF	TGTGCCAGCAGCTTTGGCGAAGCGAACACCGGGGAGCTGTTTTTT
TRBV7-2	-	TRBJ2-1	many	CASSFRRGISYNEQFF	TGTGCCAGCAGCTTCCGTAGGGGGATTTCCTACAATGAGCAGTTCTTC
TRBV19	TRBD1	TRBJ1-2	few	CASSTWTGGYTF	TGTGCCAGTAGTACGTGGACAGGCGGCTACACCTTC
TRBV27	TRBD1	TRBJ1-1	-	CASSLSTRGSTEAFF	TGTGCCAGCAGTTTATCGACCAGGGGGAGCACTGAAGCTTTCTTT
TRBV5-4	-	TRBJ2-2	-	CVSNLAGELFF	TGTGTCAGCAACCTGGCGGGGGAGCTGTTTTTT
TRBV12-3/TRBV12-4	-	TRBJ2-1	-	CAAGRPEQFF	TGTGCCGCAGGGCGGCCCGAGCAGTTCTTC
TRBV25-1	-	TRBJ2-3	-	CASTKGGSSTDTQYF	TGTGCCAGCACCAAAGGAGGTAGTAGCACAGATACGCAGTATTTT
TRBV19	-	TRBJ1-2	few	CASSIARGRIGGYTF	TGTGCCAGTAGTATAGCTCGGGGGCGGATCGGTGGCTACACCTTC
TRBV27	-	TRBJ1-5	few	CASSSGVVQPQHF	TGTGCCAGCAGTTCCGGAGTAGTCCAGCCCCAGCATTTT
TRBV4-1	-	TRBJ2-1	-	CASSQDGTSSGSYNEQFF	TGCGCCAGCAGCCAAGATGGTACTAGTAGCGGCTCCTACAATGAGCAGTTCTTC
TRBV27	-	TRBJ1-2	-	CASSPAPRYGYTF	TGTGCCAGCAGCCCTGCCCCGCGCTATGGCTACACCTTC
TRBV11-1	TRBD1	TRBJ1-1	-	CASSVQGGDTEAFF	TGTGCCAGCAGCGTACAGGGGGGAGACACTGAAGCTTTCTTT
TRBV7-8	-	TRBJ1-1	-	CASSPTSPEAFF	TGTGCCAGCAGCCCCACGTCTCCTGAAGCTTTCTTT
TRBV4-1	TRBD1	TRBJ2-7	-	CASSQGQGPREQYF	TGCGCCAGCAGCCAAGGACAGGGTCCACGCGAGCAGTACTTC
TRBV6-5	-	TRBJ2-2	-	CASSSFGELFF	TGTGCCAGCAGCTCCTTCGGGGAGCTGTTTTTT
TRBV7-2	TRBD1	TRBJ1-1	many	CASSSQGSTHEAFF	TGTGCCAGCAGCTCACAGGGGAGTACCCATGAAGCTTTCTTT
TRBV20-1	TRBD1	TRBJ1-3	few	CSASSGRGHGNTIYF	TGCAGTGCTAGTTCGGGCAGGGGGCACGGAAACACCATATATTTT
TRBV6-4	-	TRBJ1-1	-	CASSPGHRRLAFF	TGTGCCAGCAGCCCGGGACACAGGAGGTTGGCTTTCTTT
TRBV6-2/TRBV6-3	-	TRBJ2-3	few	CASSPLTLTRTDTQYF	TGTGCCAGCAGCCCATTGACCCTTACGAGGACAGATACGCAGTATTTT
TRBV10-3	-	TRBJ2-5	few	CAIRGGGSEETQYF	TGTGCCATCAGAGGAGGGGGCTCCGAAGAGACCCAGTACTTC
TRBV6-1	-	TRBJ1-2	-	CASSYSTGSHYGYTF	TGTGCCAGCAGTTATAGCACAGGGAGTCACTATGGCTACACCTTC
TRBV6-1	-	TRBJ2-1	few	CASSERSSYNEQFF	TGTGCCAGCAGTGAACGGTCCTCCTACAATGAGCAGTTCTTC
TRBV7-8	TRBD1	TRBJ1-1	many	CASSQKTWTGDTEAFF	TGTGCCAGCAGCCAAAAAACCTGGACAGGGGACACTGAAGCTTTCTTT